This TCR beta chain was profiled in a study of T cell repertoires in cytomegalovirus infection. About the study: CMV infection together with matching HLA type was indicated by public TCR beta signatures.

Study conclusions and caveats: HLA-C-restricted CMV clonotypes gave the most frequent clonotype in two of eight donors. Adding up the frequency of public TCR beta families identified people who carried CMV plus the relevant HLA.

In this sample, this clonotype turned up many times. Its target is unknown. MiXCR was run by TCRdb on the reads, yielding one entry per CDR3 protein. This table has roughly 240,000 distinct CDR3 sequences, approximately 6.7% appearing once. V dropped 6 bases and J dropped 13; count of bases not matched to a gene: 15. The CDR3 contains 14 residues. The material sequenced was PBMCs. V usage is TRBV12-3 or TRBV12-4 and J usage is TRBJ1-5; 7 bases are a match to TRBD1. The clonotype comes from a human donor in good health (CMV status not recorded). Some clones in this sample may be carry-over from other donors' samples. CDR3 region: CASSSDRARLFQHF. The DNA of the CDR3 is TGTGCCAGCAGCTCTGACAGGGCCAGGTTATTTCAGCATTTT.